This entry features one TCR beta chain sequence. Its specificity is not known. The data originate from a study of T cell repertoires in cytomegalovirus infection. Overall study context: Public TCR beta signatures provided an indication of both CMV infection and a matching HLA type.

Per the germline V gene, CDR1 is MNHEY and CDR2 is SVGAGI. J lost 2 bases, V lost 7 bases, and 7 bases had no gene match. The CDR3 runs 14 residues. Via MiXCR, TCRdb re-called the reads, giving one row per CDR3 protein. Of about 570,000 distinct CDR3 sequences listed, roughly 43% are singletons. The specimen comprised cultured PBMCs, sampled from culture after CMV antigen stimulation. The receptor's source is a human donor in good health (CMV status not recorded). Some clones in this sample may be carry-over from other donors' samples. The V and J genes are TRBV6-5 and TRBJ2-7; the match to TRBD2 covers 8 bases. The CDR3 DNA follows: TGTGCCAGCACCGAGGTAGCGGGGCCCTACGAGCAGTACTTC. Amino acid sequence: CASTEVAGPYEQYF.